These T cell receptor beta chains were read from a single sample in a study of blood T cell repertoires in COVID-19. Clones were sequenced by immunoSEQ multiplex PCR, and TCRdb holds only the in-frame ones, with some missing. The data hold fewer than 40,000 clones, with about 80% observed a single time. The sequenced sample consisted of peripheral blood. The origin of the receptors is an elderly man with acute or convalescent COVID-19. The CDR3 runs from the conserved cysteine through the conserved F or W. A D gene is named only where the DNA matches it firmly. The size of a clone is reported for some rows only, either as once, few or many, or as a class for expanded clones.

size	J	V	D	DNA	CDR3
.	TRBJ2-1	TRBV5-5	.	TGTGCCAGCAGCTTAAATAGCGACGATGAGCAGTTCTTC	CASSLNSDDEQFF
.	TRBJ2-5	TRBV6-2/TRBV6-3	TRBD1	TGTGCCAGCAGTTACGCCCCTGACAGGGGAGAGACCCAGTACTTC	CASSYAPDRGETQYF
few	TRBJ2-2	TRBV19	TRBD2	TGTGCCAGTAGTTCGGAAGCGGGATACTTAACCGGGGAGCTGTTTTTT	CASSSEAGYLTGELFF
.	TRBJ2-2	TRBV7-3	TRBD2	TGTGCCAGCAGCTACGCGGGAGTCAACACCGGGGAGCTGTTTTTT	CASSYAGVNTGELFF
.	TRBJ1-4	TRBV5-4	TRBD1	TGTGCCAGCAGCTTGGCCACCGGGACAGTTCAAAAACTGTTTTTT	CASSLATGTVQKLFF
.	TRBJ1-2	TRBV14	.	TGTGCCAGCAGCCCCGAGGTATCCTATGGCTACACCTTC	CASSPEVSYGYTF
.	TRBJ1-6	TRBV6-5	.	TGTTCTACCCGCAGGGCCGTTTCTTCACCCCTCCACTTT	CSTRRAVSSPLHF
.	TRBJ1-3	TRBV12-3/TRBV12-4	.	TGTGCCAGCAGTTTTATACAGGAAAACACCATATATTTT	CASSFIQENTIYF
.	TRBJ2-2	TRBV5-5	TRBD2	TGTGCCAGCAGCAGCGGGACTCCGACTACCGGGGAGCTGTTTTTT	CASSSGTPTTGELFF
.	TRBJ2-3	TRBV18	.	TGTGCCAGCTCACCACTGTCGACAAGCACAGATACGCAGTATTTT	CASSPLSTSTDTQYF
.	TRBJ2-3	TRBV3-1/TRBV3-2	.	TGTGCCAGCAGCCAAGATAGAGGCACAGATACGCAGTATTTT	CASSQDRGTDTQYF
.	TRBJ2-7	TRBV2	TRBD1	TGTGCCAGCAGTACAGGGGCCCGGGACGAGCAGTACTTC	CASSTGARDEQYF
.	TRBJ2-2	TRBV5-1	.	TGCGCCAGCAGCTCGGCGAACACCGGGGAGCTGTTTTTT	CASSSANTGELFF
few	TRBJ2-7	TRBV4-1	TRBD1	TGCGCCAGCAGCCAGGAACAGGCGGCAGGGGGCTACGAGCAGTACTTC	CASSQEQAAGGYEQYF
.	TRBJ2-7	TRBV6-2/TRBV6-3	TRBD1	TGTGCCAGCAGTTTCATTCAGACAGGGGGCTACGAGCAGTACTTC	CASSFIQTGGYEQYF
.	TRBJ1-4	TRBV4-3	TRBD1	TGCGCCAGCAGCCAACGGACAGGGGGTGAAAAACTGTTTTTT	CASSQRTGGEKLFF
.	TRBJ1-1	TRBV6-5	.	TGTGCCAGCAGTTACTCGCGGGACCTGAACACTGAAGCTTTCTTT	CASSYSRDLNTEAFF
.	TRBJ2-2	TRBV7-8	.	TGTGCCAGCAGCTTAGCCTGGGGGGACACCGGGGAGCTGTTTTTT	CASSLAWGDTGELFF
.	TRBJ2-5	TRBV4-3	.	TGCGCCAGCAGCCAAGATGACACCGAGACCCAGTACTTC	CASSQDDTETQYF
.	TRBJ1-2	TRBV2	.	TGTGCCAGCAGTGGACAGAACCTCTATGGCTACACCTTC	CASSGQNLYGYTF
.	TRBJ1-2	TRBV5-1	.	TGCGCCAGCAGCTTGGGGCAGTACTATGGCTACACCTTC	CASSLGQYYGYTF
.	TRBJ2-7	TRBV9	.	TGTGCCAGCAGCGCGCGGGACAGCCTCTACGAGCAGTACTTC	CASSARDSLYEQYF
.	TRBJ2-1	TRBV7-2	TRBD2	TGTGCCAGCAGCTACGCTGCGGGGGGGTACAATGAGCAGTTCTTC	CASSYAAGGYNEQFF
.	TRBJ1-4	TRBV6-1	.	TGTGCCAGCAGTGAAGGCAGATATTACGCAACTAATGAAAAACTGTTTTTT	CASSEGRYYATNEKLFF
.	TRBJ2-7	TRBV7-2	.	TGTGCCAGCAGCTTGGAAGGCGGGGTCTACGAGCAGTACTTC	CASSLEGGVYEQYF
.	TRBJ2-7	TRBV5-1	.	TGCGCCAGCGGGACTTTTAGCTCCTACGAGCAGTACTTC	CASGTFSSYEQYF
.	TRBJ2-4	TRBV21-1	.	TGTGCCAGCAGCAAAAAAGTGGACAGGGTAACCAAAAACATTCAGTACTTC	CASSKKVDRVTKNIQYF
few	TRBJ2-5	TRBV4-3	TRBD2	TGCGCCAGCAGCCCGGGACTAGCTCAAGAGACCCAGTACTTC	CASSPGLAQETQYF
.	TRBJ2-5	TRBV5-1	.	TGCGCCAGCAGCCATACCCCAGACAGGACAGAGACCCAGTACTTC	CASSHTPDRTETQYF
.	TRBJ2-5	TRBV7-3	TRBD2	TGTGCCAGCAGCTTATTGGGCGGGGGTGGAGAGACCCAGTACTTC	CASSLLGGGGETQYF
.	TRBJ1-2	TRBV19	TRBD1	TGTGCCAGTAGCGAACACCGGGACAGGGATAACTATGGCTACACCTTC	CASSEHRDRDNYGYTF
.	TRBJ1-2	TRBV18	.	TGTGCCAGCTCACCGGGGCCCTGGGATGGCTACACCTTC	CASSPGPWDGYTF
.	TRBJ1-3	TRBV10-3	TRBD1	TGTGCCATACGGGACAGCTCTGGAAACACCATATATTTT	CAIRDSSGNTIYF
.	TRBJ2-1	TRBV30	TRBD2	TGTGCCTGGACCGGGACTAGCTGGTGGAATGAGCAGTTCTTC	CAWTGTSWWNEQFF
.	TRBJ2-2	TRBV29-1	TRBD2	TGCAGCGTCCGGACTAGCAAGAACACCGGGGAGCTGTTTTTT	CSVRTSKNTGELFF
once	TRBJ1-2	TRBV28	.	TGTGCCAGCAGTGACCACGGACAGAACTATGGCTACACCTTC	CASSDHGQNYGYTF
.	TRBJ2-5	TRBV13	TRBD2	TGTGCCAGCAGCTCGACTAGCAGGGAGACCCAGTACTTC	CASSSTSRETQYF
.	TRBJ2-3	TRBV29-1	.	TGCAGCCTTAGTTGGGGGACTAGCACAGATACGCAGTATTTT	CSLSWGTSTDTQYF
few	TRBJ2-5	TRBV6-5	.	TGTGCCAGCAGCCCGGGACAAGGAACCCAGTACTTC	CASSPGQGTQYF
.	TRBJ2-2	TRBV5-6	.	TGTGCCAGCAGCTTGGCGGGTCTCAACACCGGGGAGCTGTTTTTT	CASSLAGLNTGELFF
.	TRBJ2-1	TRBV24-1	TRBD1	TGTGCCACCAGTGATTCGGGGACAGGGCATCTCTACAATGAGCAGTTCTTC	CATSDSGTGHLYNEQFF
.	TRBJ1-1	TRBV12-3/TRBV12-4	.	TGTGCCAGCAGTTTAACAAGGGGCACTGAAGCTTTCTTT	CASSLTRGTEAFF
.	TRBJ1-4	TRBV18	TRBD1	TGTGCCAGCTCACCAACAGGGGCTCAAGAAAAACTGTTTTTT	CASSPTGAQEKLFF
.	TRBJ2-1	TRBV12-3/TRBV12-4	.	TGTGCCAGCAGTTTTGGACTTAATGAGCAGTTCTTC	CASSFGLNEQFF
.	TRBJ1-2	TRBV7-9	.	TGTGCCAGCAGCCCTCGAGACTATGGCTACACCTTC	CASSPRDYGYTF
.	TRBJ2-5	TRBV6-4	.	TGTGCCAGCAGTGGTGTGGGCAGGCTGCAAGAGACCCAGTACTTC	CASSGVGRLQETQYF
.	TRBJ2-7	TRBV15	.	TGTGCCACCAGCAGAGATCCTCTGGGGCGGCAGTACTTC	CATSRDPLGRQYF
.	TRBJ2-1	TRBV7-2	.	TGTGCCACCAATCAGGGGTACAATGAGCAGTTCTTC	CATNQGYNEQFF
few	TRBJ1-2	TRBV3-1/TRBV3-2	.	TGTGCCAGCAGCCAACTCAGCAACCGAGGTGATGGCTACACCTTC	CASSQLSNRGDGYTF